This TCR beta chain came from a study of Ad26.COV2.S vaccination and SARS-CoV-2 variants. Study at large: As a participant in COV1001, the donor was in the Ad26.COV2.S trial arm. General study points: Reportedly, spike-specific CD8+ and CD4+ T cell responses achieved substantial breadth once vaccination had taken place. Individuals receiving vaccine had higher spike-specific TCR breadth than placebo recipients did.

The table came from immunoSEQ multiplex PCR; TCRdb's copy has only in-frame clones and leaves some out. The repertoire holds just under 250,000 clones, with 70% to 90% as singletons. Per germline, CDR1 SGHDT and CDR2 YYEEEE. CDR3 length equals 12 residues. V was pared by 6 bases and J by 6 bases, with 13 bases between. Indicated treatment: some 20 received Ad26.COV2.S at low or high dose, single or two shots; 5 received placebo; per-sample allocation not given. Sampling was performed 63 days after the first vaccine or placebo injection. The sample came from a Boston adult aged 18-55 years. Regarding this clone: No antigen is known for it.

This receptor was identified in a person between 18 and 60 years old who received the Ad26.COV2.S COVID-19 vaccine or a placebo. V usage is TRBV5-6 and J usage is TRBJ2-7; perhaps TRBD2 as D (5 bases). The sequencing here drew on peripheral blood, taken in a trial of Ad26.COV2.S vaccine versus placebo. This CDR3 reads CASTTESGEQYF. CDR3 in DNA: TGTGCCAGCACCACTGAGAGCGGCGAGCAGTACTTC.